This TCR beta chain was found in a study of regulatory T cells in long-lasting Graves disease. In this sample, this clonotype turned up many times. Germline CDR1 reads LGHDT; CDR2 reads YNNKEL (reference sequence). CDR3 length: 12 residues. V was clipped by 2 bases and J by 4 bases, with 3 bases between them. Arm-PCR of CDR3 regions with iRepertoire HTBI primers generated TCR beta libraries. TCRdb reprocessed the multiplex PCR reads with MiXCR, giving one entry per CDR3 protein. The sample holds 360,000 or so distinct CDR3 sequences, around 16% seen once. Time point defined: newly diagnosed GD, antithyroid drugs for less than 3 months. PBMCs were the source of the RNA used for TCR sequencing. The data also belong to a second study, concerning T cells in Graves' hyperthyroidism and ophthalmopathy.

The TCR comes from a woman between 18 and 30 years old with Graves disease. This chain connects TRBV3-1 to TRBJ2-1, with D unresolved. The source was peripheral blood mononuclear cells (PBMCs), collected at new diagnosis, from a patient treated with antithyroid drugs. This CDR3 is CASSQRYNEQFF. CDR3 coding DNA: TGTGCCAGCAGCCAACGGTACAATGAGCAGTTCTTC.